This T cell receptor (beta chain) was obtained from a study of memory CD4+ T cells and cytomegalovirus serostatus. Overall study: This sample comes from healthy Belgian adults, about nine CMV seropositive, about 25 seronegative. Study findings and constraints: CD4+ memory repertoires contained about 40% of the 164 reported CMV TCRbeta sequences.

Per the germline V gene, CDR1 is GTSNPN and CDR2 is SVGIG (reference sequence). The ends lost 2 bases at V and 6 bases at J; junction bases unmatched: 9. The CDR3 loop spans 14 amino acids. Regarding this clone: Its antigen is currently unknown.

TCRdb's copy holds only in-frame clones and misses some; the assay was immunoSEQ multiplex PCR. Of roughly 40,000 clones listed, over 65% are singletons. The sort gate was single viable CD3+CD4+CD8-CD45RO+ cells for memory CD4+ T cells. Donors' CMV status reflects serum IgG against pp150, pp28, p38, p52. Total CD4+ T cells were enriched by CD4 positive selection. The V call is TRBV30, the J call TRBJ2-5, with 7 bases matching TRBD1. The TCR comes from an adult in good health and CMV-seronegative. What was sequenced was memory CD4+ T cells from blood. For the CDR3, the DNA is TGTGCCTGGAGTCCCCCGGGACAGAAAAAGACCCAGTACTTC. Translation: CAWSPPGQKKTQYF.